The TCR beta chain described here comes from a study of cytomegalovirus exposure and HLA in healthy donors. The study ran its PCR with 60 Vbeta and 13 Jbeta primers. The data were produced by immunoSEQ multiplex PCR, yet TCRdb's version contains in-frame clones alone and is incomplete. The repertoire holds approximately 140,000 clones, with 70% to 80% as singletons. From germline, CDR1 is DFQATT and CDR2 SNEGSKA (reference sequence). There are 10 residues in the CDR3. Trimming stripped 6 bases from V and 7 bases from J, with 7 bases between. This receptor was identified in a young man in good health and CMV-seronegative. Sequencing used PBMCs. The V call is TRBV20-1, the J call TRBJ2-1; D is unclear. CDR3 region: CSALENEQFF. CDR3 DNA: TGCAGTGCCTTGGAGAATGAGCAGTTCTTC.